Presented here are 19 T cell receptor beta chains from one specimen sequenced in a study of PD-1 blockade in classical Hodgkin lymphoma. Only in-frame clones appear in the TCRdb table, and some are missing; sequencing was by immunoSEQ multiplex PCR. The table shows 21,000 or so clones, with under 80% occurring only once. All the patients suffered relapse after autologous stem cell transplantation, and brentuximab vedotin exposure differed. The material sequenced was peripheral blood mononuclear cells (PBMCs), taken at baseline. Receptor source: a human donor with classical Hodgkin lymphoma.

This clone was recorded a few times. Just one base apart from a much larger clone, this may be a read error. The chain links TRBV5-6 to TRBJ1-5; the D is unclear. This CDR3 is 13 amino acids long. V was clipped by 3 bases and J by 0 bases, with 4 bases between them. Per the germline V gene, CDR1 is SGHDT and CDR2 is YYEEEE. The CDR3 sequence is CASSSDSNQPQHF. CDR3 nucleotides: TGTGCCAGCAGCTCGGATAGCAATCAGCCCCAGCATTTT. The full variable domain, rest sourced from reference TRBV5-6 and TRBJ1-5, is DAGVTQSPTHLIKTRGQQVTLRCSPKSGHDTVSWYQQALGQGPQFIFQYYEEEERQRGNFPDRFSGHQFPNYSSELNVNALLLGDSALYLCASSSDSNQPQHFGDGTRLSIL.

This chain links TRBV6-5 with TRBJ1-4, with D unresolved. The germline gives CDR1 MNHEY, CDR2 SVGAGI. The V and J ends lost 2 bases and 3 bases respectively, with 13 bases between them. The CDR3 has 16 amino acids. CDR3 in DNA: TGTGCCAGCAGTTACGGGATGGCCGGAGCTAATGAAAAACTGTTTTTT. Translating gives CASSYGMAGANEKLFF.

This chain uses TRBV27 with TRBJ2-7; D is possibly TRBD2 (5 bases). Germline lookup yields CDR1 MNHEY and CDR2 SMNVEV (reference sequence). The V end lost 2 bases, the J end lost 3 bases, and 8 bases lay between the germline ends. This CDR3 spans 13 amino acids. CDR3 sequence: CASSLGLHYEQYF. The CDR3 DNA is TGTGCCAGCAGTTTAGGACTCCACTACGAGCAGTACTTC.

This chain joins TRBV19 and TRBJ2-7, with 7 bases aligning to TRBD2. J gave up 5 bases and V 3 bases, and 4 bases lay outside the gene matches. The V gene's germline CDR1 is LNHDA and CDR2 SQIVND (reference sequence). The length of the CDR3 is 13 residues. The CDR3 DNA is TGTGCCAGTAGTATCGGGACTACAAACGAGCAGTACTTC. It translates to CASSIGTTNEQYF.

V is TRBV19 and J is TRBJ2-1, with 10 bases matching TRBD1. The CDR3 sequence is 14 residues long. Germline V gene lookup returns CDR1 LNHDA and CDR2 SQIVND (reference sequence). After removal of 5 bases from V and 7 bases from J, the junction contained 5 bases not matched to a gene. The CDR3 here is CASSSRQGANEQFF. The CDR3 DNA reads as TGTGCCAGTAGTTCCCGACAGGGGGCGAATGAGCAGTTCTTC. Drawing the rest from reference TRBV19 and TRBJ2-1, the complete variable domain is DGGITQSPKYLFRKEGQNVTLSCEQNLNHDAMYWYRQDPGQGLRLIYYSQIVNDFQKGDIAEGYSVSREKKESFPLTVTSAQKNPTAFYLCASSSRQGANEQFFGPGTRLTVL.

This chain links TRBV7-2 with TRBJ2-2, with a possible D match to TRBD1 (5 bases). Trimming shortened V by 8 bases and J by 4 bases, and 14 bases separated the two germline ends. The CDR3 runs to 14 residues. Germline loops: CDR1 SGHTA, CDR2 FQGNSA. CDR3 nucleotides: TGTGCCAGCGTCCCAGGGCATGGCACCGGGGAGCTGTTTTTT. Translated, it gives CASVPGHGTGELFF. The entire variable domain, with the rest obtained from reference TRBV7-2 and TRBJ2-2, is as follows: GAGVSQSPSNKVTEKGKDVELRCDPISGHTALYWYRQSLGQGLEFLIYFQGNSAPDKSGLPSDRFSAERTGGSVSTLTIQRTQQEDSAVYLCASVPGHGTGELFFGEGSRLTVL.

The CDR3 bases are TGCGCCAGCATGAGGGGGGAAGAGACCCAGTACTTC. This sequence encodes CASMRGEETQYF. The chain uses TRBV5-1 and TRBJ2-5; perhaps D is TRBD1 or TRBD2 (6 bases each). V dropped 6 bases and J dropped 3 bases, with 9 bases sitting between them. This CDR3 comprises 12 residues. Looked up from germline, CDR1 is SGHRS and CDR2 is YFSETQ.

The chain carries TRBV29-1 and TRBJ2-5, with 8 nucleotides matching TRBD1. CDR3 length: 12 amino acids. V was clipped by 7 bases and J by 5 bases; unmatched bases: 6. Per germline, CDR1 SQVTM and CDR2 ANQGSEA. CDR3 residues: CSGGTGPETQYF. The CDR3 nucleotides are TGCAGCGGGGGGACAGGACCGGAGACCCAGTACTTC.

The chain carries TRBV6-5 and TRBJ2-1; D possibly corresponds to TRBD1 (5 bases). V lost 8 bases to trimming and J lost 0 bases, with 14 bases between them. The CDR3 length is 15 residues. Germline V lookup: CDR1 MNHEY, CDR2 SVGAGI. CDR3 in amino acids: CASSIRGSSYNEQFF. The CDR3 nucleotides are TGTGCCAGCTCCATAAGGGGCTCCTCCTACAATGAGCAGTTCTTC.

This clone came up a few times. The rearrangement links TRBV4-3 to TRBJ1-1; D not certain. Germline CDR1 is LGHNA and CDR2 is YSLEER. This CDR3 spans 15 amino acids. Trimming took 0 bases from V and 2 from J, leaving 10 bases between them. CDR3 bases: TGCGCCAGCAGCCAAGAGGACCGTGGAAACACTGAAGCTTTCTTT. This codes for CASSQEDRGNTEAFF.

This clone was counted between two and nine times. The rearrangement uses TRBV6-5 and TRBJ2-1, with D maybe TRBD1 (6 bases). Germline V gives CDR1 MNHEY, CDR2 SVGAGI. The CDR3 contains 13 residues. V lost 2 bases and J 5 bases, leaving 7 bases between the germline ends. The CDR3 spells CASSYRDNNEQFF. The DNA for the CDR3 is TGTGCCAGCAGTTACCGGGACAACAATGAGCAGTTCTTC.

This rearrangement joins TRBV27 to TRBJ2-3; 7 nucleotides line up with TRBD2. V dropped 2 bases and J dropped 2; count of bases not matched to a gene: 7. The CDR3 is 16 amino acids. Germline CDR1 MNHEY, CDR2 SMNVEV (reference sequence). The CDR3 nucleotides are TGTGCCAGCAGTTTAATGGCGGGAGCCTACACAGATACGCAGTATTTT. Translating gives CASSLMAGAYTDTQYF.

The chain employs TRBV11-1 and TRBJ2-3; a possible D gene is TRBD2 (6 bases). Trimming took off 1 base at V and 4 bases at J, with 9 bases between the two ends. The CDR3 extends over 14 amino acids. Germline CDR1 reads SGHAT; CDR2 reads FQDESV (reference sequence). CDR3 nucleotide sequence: TGTGCCAGCAGCTTAGGAGGGGAGGCAGATACGCAGTATTTT. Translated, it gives CASSLGGEADTQYF.

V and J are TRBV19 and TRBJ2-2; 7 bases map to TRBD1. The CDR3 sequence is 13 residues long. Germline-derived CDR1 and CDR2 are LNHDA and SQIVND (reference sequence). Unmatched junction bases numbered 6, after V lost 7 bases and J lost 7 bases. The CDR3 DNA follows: TGTGCCAGTAACAACCAGGGGGTCGGGGAGCTGTTTTTT. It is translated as CASNNQGVGELFF.

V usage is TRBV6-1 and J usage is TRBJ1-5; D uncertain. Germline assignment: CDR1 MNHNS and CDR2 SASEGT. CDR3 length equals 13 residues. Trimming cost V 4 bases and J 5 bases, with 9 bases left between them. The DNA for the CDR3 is TGTGCCAGCAGTGGGACGGACGATCAGCCCCAGCATTTT. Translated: CASSGTDDQPQHF.

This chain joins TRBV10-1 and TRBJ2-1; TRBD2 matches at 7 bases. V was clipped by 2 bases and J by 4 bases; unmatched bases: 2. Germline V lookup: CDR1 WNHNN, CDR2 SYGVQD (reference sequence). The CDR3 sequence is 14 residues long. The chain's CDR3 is CASSETSVYNEQFF. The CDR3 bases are TGCGCCAGCAGTGAGACTAGCGTTTACAATGAGCAGTTCTTC.

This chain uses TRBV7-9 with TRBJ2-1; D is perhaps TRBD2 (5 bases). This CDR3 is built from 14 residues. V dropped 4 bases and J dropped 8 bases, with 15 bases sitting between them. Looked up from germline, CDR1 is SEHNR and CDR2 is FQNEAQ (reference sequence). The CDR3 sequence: CASSSSGVVDEQFF. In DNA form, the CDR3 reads TGTGCCAGCAGCTCTTCCGGGGTCGTCGATGAGCAGTTCTTC.

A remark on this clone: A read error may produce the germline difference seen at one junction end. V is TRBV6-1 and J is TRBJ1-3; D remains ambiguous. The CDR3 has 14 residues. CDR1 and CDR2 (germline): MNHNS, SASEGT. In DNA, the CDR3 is TGTGCCAGCAGTGAAAGCGGCCTAGGAAACACCGTATATTTT. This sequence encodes CASSESGLGNTVYF.

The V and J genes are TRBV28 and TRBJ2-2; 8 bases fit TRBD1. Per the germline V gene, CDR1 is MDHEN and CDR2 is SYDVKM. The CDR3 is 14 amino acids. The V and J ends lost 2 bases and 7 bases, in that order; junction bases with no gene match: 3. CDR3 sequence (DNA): TGTGCCAGCAGTTTAGCAGGGGGCAGCGGGGAGCTGTTTTTT. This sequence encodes CASSLAGGSGELFF.